Listed here is a single T cell receptor beta chain. Measured with immunoSEQ multiplex PCR; TCRdb has only the in-frame clones, and not every one. The sample lists about 160,000 clones; around 82% were seen once. This entry comes from a study of blood T cell repertoires in COVID-19. About the study: Collection of acute and convalescent COVID-19 samples took place in the United States, Italy and Spain.

This CDR3 has 13 residues. CDR1 and CDR2 (germline): GTSNPN, SVGIG (reference sequence). Between the trimmed V and J ends, which lost 1 base and 3 bases, there was a span of 10 bases. The TCR comes from a woman aged 40 to 49 with COVID-19, enrolled during active disease. The chain links TRBV30 to TRBJ2-7; D might be TRBD2 (5 bases). Sequencing was performed on peripheral blood. The CDR3 is CAWSGVDYYEQYF. The DNA for the CDR3 is TGTGCCTGGAGTGGGGTCGACTACTACGAGCAGTACTTC.